The source of this T cell receptor beta chain is a study of OX40 agonist ivuxolimab in advanced cancers. Clones were sequenced by immunoSEQ multiplex PCR, and TCRdb holds only the in-frame ones, with some missing. Altogether tens of thousands of clones are present, 84% being singletons, with the ten largest covering around 25%. Material: CD4+ or CD8+ T cells sorted from blood, obtained in a trial of the OX40 agonist ivuxolimab. The TCR comes from an adult with an advanced solid tumor such as melanoma, head and neck, liver or kidney cancer.

The CDR3 reads CASSQTDAYEQYF. The CDR3 bases are TGCGCCAGCAGCCAAACTGATGCCTACGAGCAGTACTTC. V usage is TRBV5-1 and J usage is TRBJ2-7; no definite D call. The CDR3 extends over 13 amino acids. Trimming left V 4 bases short and J 2 bases short, with 10 bases between. Looked up from germline, CDR1 is SGHRS and CDR2 is YFSETQ.